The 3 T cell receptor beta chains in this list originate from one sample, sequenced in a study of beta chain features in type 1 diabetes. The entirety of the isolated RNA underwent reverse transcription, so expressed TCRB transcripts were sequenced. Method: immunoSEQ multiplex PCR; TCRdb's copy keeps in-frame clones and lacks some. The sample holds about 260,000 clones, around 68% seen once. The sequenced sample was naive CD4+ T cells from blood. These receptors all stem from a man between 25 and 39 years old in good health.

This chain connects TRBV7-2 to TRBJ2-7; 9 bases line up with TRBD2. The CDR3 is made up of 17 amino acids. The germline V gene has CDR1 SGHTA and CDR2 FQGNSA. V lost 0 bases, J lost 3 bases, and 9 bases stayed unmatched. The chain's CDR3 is CASSLALGTSPFYEQYF. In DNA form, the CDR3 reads TGTGCCAGCAGCTTAGCTCTCGGGACTAGCCCGTTCTACGAGCAGTACTTC.

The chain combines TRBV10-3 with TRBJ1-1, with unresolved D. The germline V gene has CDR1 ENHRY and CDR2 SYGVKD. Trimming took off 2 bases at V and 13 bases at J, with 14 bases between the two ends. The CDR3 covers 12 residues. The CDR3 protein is CAISEPEEIYFF. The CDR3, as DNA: TGTGCCATCAGTGAGCCAGAAGAGATTTATTTCTTT.

CDR3 sequence (DNA): TGTGCCAGCAGCTCAAAGCGGGGGGCCTACAATGAGCAGTTCTTC. Its protein product is CASSSKRGAYNEQFF. The chain recombines TRBV7-8 with TRBJ2-1; 9 nucleotides line up with TRBD2. The CDR3 covers 15 residues. Trimming took 4 bases from V and 2 from J; bases not matched to a gene: 3. Germline assignment: CDR1 SGHVS and CDR2 FQNEAQ. Supplemented by reference TRBV7-8 and TRBJ2-1, the full variable domain reads GAGVSQSPRYKVAKRGQDVALRCDPISGHVSLFWYQQALGQGPEFLTYFQNEAQLDKSGLPSDRFFAERPEGSVSTLKIQRTQQEDSAVYLCASSSKRGAYNEQFFGPGTRLTVL.